Each of the 32 T cell receptor beta chains below was sequenced from the same sample in a study of blood T cell repertoires in COVID-19. TCRdb's table, derived via immunoSEQ multiplex PCR, lists solely in-frame clones and lacks some. The sample lists 150,000 to 200,000 clones, approximately 86% seen once, with around 7% in the top ten. Specimen: peripheral blood. The source is a woman of 80 years or more in a cohort sampled during active or convalescent COVID-19.

The chain is built from TRBV15 and TRBJ1-3, with D unclear. Deletions cut 0 bases from V and 0 bases from J, with 6 bases between. This CDR3 has 15 residues. Germline CDR1 LNHNV, CDR2 YYDKDF (reference sequence). In nucleotides, the CDR3 is TGTGCCACCAGCAGAGATTCCATCTCTGGAAACACCATATATTTT. Translating gives CATSRDSISGNTIYF. Full variable domain (missing parts from reference TRBV15 and TRBJ1-3): DAMVIQNPRYQVTQFGKPVTLSCSQTLNHNVMYWYQQKSSQAPKLLFHYYDKDFNNEADTPDNFQSRRPNTSFCFLDIRSPGLGDTAMYLCATSRDSISGNTIYFGEGSWLTVV.

The chain is built from TRBV3-1 (or the pseudogene TRBV3-2) and TRBJ2-2; weak D call: TRBD1 (7 bases). The germline V gene has CDR1 LGHDT and CDR2 YNNKEL (reference sequence). This CDR3 is built from 15 residues. V lost 4 bases and J 7 bases, leaving 16 bases between the germline ends. CDR3: CASSPAGQFIGELFF. The CDR3 DNA reads as TGTGCCAGCAGCCCGGCGGGACAGTTCATCGGGGAGCTGTTTTTT.

This clone has a handful of counts. V gene TRBV12-3 or TRBV12-4 combines with J gene TRBJ2-1; 8 positions match TRBD2. Unmatched junction bases numbered 6, after V lost 5 bases and J lost 15 bases. The CDR3 has 11 residues. CDR3: CASSIEGLAFF. Here the CDR3 DNA reads TGTGCCAGCAGTATAGAAGGACTAGCGTTCTTC.

J is TRBJ2-5 and V is TRBV7-6; D ambiguous. V was clipped by 4 bases and J by 0 bases, with 9 bases between them. Germline lookup yields CDR1 SGHVS and CDR2 FNYEAQ. This CDR3 spans 14 amino acids. CDR3 sequence reads: CASSWWANQETQYF. The CDR3 DNA follows: TGTGCCAGCAGCTGGTGGGCAAACCAAGAGACCCAGTACTTC. Drawing the rest from reference TRBV7-6 and TRBJ2-5, the complete variable domain is GAGVSQSPRYKVTKRGQDVALRCDPISGHVSLYWYRQALGQGPEFLTYFNYEAQQDKSGLPNDRFSAERPEGSISTLTIQRTEQRDSAMYRCASSWWANQETQYFGPGTRLLVL.

V is TRBV24-1 and J is TRBJ2-1; D is undetermined. Trimming left V 1 base short and J 5 bases short, with 8 bases between. CDR1 is KGHDR and CDR2 is SFDVKD in the germline V gene. The CDR3 runs 14 residues. The CDR3 bases are TGTGCCACCAGTGATTTCGGCGGCGACAATGAGCAGTTCTTC. Encoded protein: CATSDFGGDNEQFF.

The chain links TRBV7-9 to TRBJ2-3, with 9 nucleotides matching TRBD2. The trim removed 5 bases at V and 4 bases at J, leaving 13 bases unmatched. The CDR3 spans 17 residues. Germline CDR1 is SEHNR and CDR2 is FQNEAQ (reference sequence). Written as DNA, the CDR3 is TGTGCCAGCAGCAAGCTGATGGCGGGGGGGGACCCAGATACGCAGTATTTT. The encoded protein is CASSKLMAGGDPDTQYF. The variable domain in full, with the rest retrieved from reference TRBV7-9 and TRBJ2-3, is DTGVSQNPRHKITKRGQNVTFRCDPISEHNRLYWYRQTLGQGPEFLTYFQNEAQLEKSRLLSDRFSAERPKGSFSTLEIQRTEQGDSAMYLCASSKLMAGGDPDTQYFGPGTRLTVL.

Only one count was recorded for this clone. The J gene is TRBJ1-5, the V gene TRBV4-1; D gene ambiguous. The CDR3 spans 14 residues. Trimming removed 0 bases from V and 5 bases from J, with 8 bases in between. Germline-derived CDR1 and CDR2 are MGHRA and YSYEKL. CDR3 amino acids: CASSQDRGYQPQHF. The CDR3, as DNA: TGCGCCAGCAGCCAAGACCGAGGATATCAGCCCCAGCATTTT.

This clone showed up just once. V gene TRBV5-1 combines with J gene TRBJ2-1, with 9 bases fitting TRBD2. This CDR3 has 16 residues. Losses at the gene ends were 0 bases for V and 4 bases for J; bases not matched to a gene: 5. Germline V lookup: CDR1 SGHRS, CDR2 YFSETQ. The CDR3 DNA reads as TGCGCCAGCAGCTTGGCAGCTAGCGGGGTATACAATGAGCAGTTCTTC. This translates into CASSLAASGVYNEQFF.

The rearrangement links TRBV5-4 to TRBJ2-7, with D perhaps matching TRBD1 (5 bases). V was clipped by 2 bases and J by 6 bases, with 15 bases between them. From germline, CDR1 is SGHNT and CDR2 YYREEE (reference sequence). The CDR3 contains 14 residues. CDR3 coding DNA: TGTGCCAGCAGCTTCAGCCCAACCCAGGGCGAGCAGTACGTC. Its translation: CASSFSPTQGEQYV.

The V and J genes are TRBV5-6 and TRBJ2-1; perhaps TRBD2 as D (7 bases). CDR1 and CDR2 from the germline V gene are SGHDT and YYEEEE. The germline V and J ends were trimmed by 7 bases and 9 bases, with 23 bases remaining between them. CDR3 length: 15 residues. In DNA form, the CDR3 reads TGTGCCAGCCTAACCGGGGGCGGGAGCCTAGGTGAGCAGTTCTTC. The encoded protein is CASLTGGGSLGEQFF.

This chain connects TRBV3-1 (or the pseudogene TRBV3-2) to TRBJ1-5; maybe TRBD1 (5 bases). Between the trimmed V and J ends, which lost 1 base and 7 bases, there was a span of 11 bases. This CDR3 comprises 14 residues. Germline CDR1 and CDR2: LGHDT and YNNKEL (reference sequence). DNA of the CDR3: TGTGCCAGCAGCCAAGTATCTCAGGGCCAGCCCCAGCATTTT. As protein: CASSQVSQGQPQHF.

V usage is TRBV19 and J usage is TRBJ2-5; 7 positions match TRBD1. Germline V gives CDR1 LNHDA, CDR2 SQIVND (reference sequence). This CDR3 has 15 residues. V lost 9 bases to trimming and J lost 4 bases; unmatched junction nucleotides: 14. CDR3 nucleotides: TGTGCCAGCAGTCCCCAGAGGGGGCGCGGAGAGACCCAGTACTTC. Residues: CASSPQRGRGETQYF. Based on the CDR3 plus reference TRBV19 and TRBJ2-5, the full variable domain is DGGITQSPKYLFRKEGQNVTLSCEQNLNHDAMYWYRQDPGQGLRLIYYSQIVNDFQKGDIAEGYSVSREKKESFPLTVTSAQKNPTAFYLCASSPQRGRGETQYFGPGTRLLVL.

The V call is TRBV7-8, the J call TRBJ2-6, with a weak D call TRBD1 (5 bases). The CDR3 loop spans 13 amino acids. Trimming left V 7 bases short and J 4 bases short, with 8 bases between. Germline values: CDR1 SGHVS, CDR2 FQNEAQ. The CDR3 DNA reads TGTGCCAGCACCAACAGGGGGGCCAACGTCCTGACTTTC. Residues: CASTNRGANVLTF.

This chain joins TRBV7-2 and TRBJ2-7; 9 bases fit TRBD2. Germline V gene sequence: CDR1 SGHTA, CDR2 FQGNSA. The CDR3 has 15 amino acids. V shed 0 bases, J shed 3 bases, and the junction held 3 bases outside the gene matches. Here the CDR3 reads CASSLASGGIYEQYF. CDR3 nucleotide sequence: TGTGCCAGCAGCTTAGCTAGCGGGGGAATCTACGAGCAGTACTTC. The whole variable domain, remainder taken from reference TRBV7-2 and TRBJ2-7, is GAGVSQSPSNKVTEKGKDVELRCDPISGHTALYWYRQSLGQGLEFLIYFQGNSAPDKSGLPSDRFSAERTGGSVSTLTIQRTQQEDSAVYLCASSLASGGIYEQYFGPGTRLTVT.

The chain is built from TRBV7-2 and TRBJ1-1; possible D gene TRBD1, 5 bases. Germline V gene lookup returns CDR1 SGHTA and CDR2 FQGNSA. This CDR3 is built from 15 residues. V shed 6 bases and J shed 3 bases, with 17 bases lying between them. The CDR3 region has the DNA TGTGCCAGCAGACGGGGGAGAAACCACGACACTGAAGCTTTCTTT. Protein: CASRRGRNHDTEAFF.

The chain is built from TRBV5-1 and TRBJ2-1, with TRBD2 matching over 8 bases. The J segment lost 7 bases and the V segment lost 4 bases, leaving 7 bases of the junction unmatched. This CDR3 is 14 amino acids long. The V gene's germline CDR1 is SGHRS and CDR2 YFSETQ. This CDR3 is CASSHLQRENEQFF. For the CDR3, the DNA is TGCGCCAGCAGCCACTTACAGCGGGAGAATGAGCAGTTCTTC.

CDR3 coding DNA: TGTGCCAGCAGCCGGGGGGTTCAGCCCCAGCATTTT. This codes for CASSRGVQPQHF. This sequence joins TRBV7-9 and TRBJ1-5, with D tentatively TRBD1 (5 bases). CDR3 length equals 12 residues. V lost 5 bases and J lost 6, with 8 bases in between. The V gene's germline CDR1 is SEHNR and CDR2 FQNEAQ (reference sequence).

There are a few counts of this clone. This chain joins TRBV2 and TRBJ1-5; D is ambiguous. There are 12 residues in the CDR3. V was trimmed by 4 bases and J by 7 bases, leaving 8 bases between them. Germline CDR1 is SNHLY and CDR2 is FYNNEI. This chain's CDR3 is CASSVRGQPQHF. The CDR3 DNA follows: TGTGCCAGCAGTGTGAGAGGGCAGCCCCAGCATTTT.

The rearrangement joins TRBV18 to TRBJ1-2; 11 bases match TRBD1. Germline CDR1 is KGHSH and CDR2 is LQKENI. The CDR3 sequence is 14 residues long. V trimming: 5 bases; J trimming: 7 bases; junction bases outside the gene matches: 6. In nucleotides, the CDR3 is TGTGCCAGCTCATCGGGACAGGGGGAAGGTGGCTACACCTTC. Protein: CASSSGQGEGGYTF.

The chain is built from TRBV14 and TRBJ1-4, with D perhaps matching TRBD1 (5 bases). V was trimmed by 1 base and J by 7 bases, leaving 10 bases between them. Germline loops: CDR1 SGHDN, CDR2 FVKESK. The CDR3 loop spans 14 amino acids. In nucleotides, the CDR3 is TGTGCCAGCAGCCAAGGACAGAATCGTGAAAAACTGTTTTTT. Its translation: CASSQGQNREKLFF.

This clone was seen only a few times. V gene TRBV3-1 (or the pseudogene TRBV3-2) combines with J gene TRBJ1-4, with D perhaps TRBD1 (5 bases). Between the trimmed V and J ends, which lost 1 base and 11 bases, there was a span of 14 bases. CDR3 length equals 14 residues. Looked up from germline, CDR1 is LGHDT and CDR2 is YNNKEL (reference sequence). CDR3 sequence reads: CASSQAREGRKLFF. DNA of the CDR3: TGTGCCAGCAGCCAAGCTAGGGAGGGGAGGAAACTGTTTTTT.

V and J are TRBV28 and TRBJ2-7; D gene unclear. The CDR3 loop spans 16 amino acids. CDR1 and CDR2 from the germline V gene are MDHEN and SYDVKM. V was shortened by 6 bases and J by 4 bases, with 22 bases between the two germline ends. The CDR3 nucleotides are TGTGCCAGCAGCTCGAGCACCCGCCCCGCGGCGTACGAGCAGTACTTC. Its protein is CASSSSTRPAAYEQYF.

The table lists this clone with a count of one. This chain links TRBV11-2 with TRBJ2-5; 10 nucleotides match TRBD1. The ends lost 2 bases at V and 2 bases at J; junction bases unmatched: 5. This CDR3 is built from 16 residues. CDR1 is SGHAT, CDR2 FQNNGV, per germline. CDR3 DNA sequence: TGTGCCAGCAGCTTAACGACAGGGGGCGGGCAAGAGACCCAGTACTTC. It is translated as CASSLTTGGGQETQYF.

On this clone itself: Given a far larger clone just one base away, this is likely a sequencing read error. The chain couples TRBV5-6 to TRBJ1-2; 7 nucleotides agree with TRBD1. The V and J ends lost 3 bases and 4 bases, in that order; junction bases with no gene match: 3. Germline V CDR1 and CDR2: SGHDT, YYEEEE. The CDR3 has 13 amino acids. The CDR3 is CASSSTGVYGYTF. In nucleotides, the CDR3 is TGTGCCAGCAGCTCTACAGGGGTCTATGGCTACACCTTC.

The chain employs TRBV10-3 and TRBJ1-1, with TRBD1 identical over 9 bases. The CDR3 has 13 residues. The trim removed 7 bases at V and 2 bases at J, leaving 2 bases unmatched. In germline, CDR1 is ENHRY, CDR2 SYGVKD. CDR3 in DNA: TGTGCCATCACGGGACAGGGTAACACTGAAGCTTTCTTT. Translated, it gives CAITGQGNTEAFF.

The genes are TRBV28 and TRBJ2-1, with D uncertain. This CDR3 has 14 residues. Trimming cost V 5 bases and J 1 base, with 9 bases left between them. Germline CDR1 and CDR2: MDHEN and SYDVKM. The CDR3 sequence: CASSVVESYNEQFF. In DNA, the CDR3 is TGTGCCAGCAGTGTAGTCGAATCCTACAATGAGCAGTTCTTC.

V and J are TRBV6-5 and TRBJ2-7; D gene uncertain. Between the trimmed V and J ends, which lost 8 bases and 2 bases, there was a span of 13 bases. Germline V gives CDR1 MNHEY, CDR2 SVGAGI. This CDR3 spans 13 amino acids. The CDR3 spells CASSLDRTYEQYV. The CDR3 DNA reads as TGTGCCAGCTCGCTAGATAGAACCTACGAGCAGTACGTC.

The rearrangement joins TRBV30 to TRBJ1-4; tentatively, D is TRBD1 (6 bases). This CDR3 has 11 residues. The V end was cut by 6 bases, the J end by 10 bases, with 12 bases between. The germline V gene encodes CDR1 GTSNPN and CDR2 SVGIG (reference sequence). The CDR3 DNA follows: TGTGCCTGTTCGGAAGGGGGAAAACTGTTTTTT. The encoded protein is CACSEGGKLFF.

The gene calls are TRBV30 and TRBJ1-5; no clear D gene. The CDR3 runs 12 residues. Germline V lookup: CDR1 GTSNPN, CDR2 SVGIG (reference sequence). Deletions cut 0 bases from V and 4 bases from J, with 4 bases between. The CDR3 loop is CAWSVLNQPQHF. The CDR3 coding sequence is TGTGCCTGGAGTGTACTGAATCAGCCCCAGCATTTT.

The V gene is TRBV2, the J gene TRBJ1-1; TRBD1 might be the D (6 bases). V dropped 6 bases and J dropped 5 bases, with 13 bases sitting between them. From germline, CDR1 is SNHLY and CDR2 FYNNEI. The CDR3 covers 13 residues. CDR3 DNA: TGTGCCAGCAGCGTTACAGGGTTGACTGAAGCTTTCTTT. It codes for CASSVTGLTEAFF.

This clone was counted a few times. V usage is TRBV27 and J usage is TRBJ1-5, with 7 bases that match TRBD1. The CDR3 extends over 14 amino acids. Trimming at V came to 3 bases and at J to 3 bases, leaving 2 bases not matched to a gene. Germline V gene data show CDR1 as MNHEY and CDR2 as SMNVEV (reference sequence). CDR3 bases: TGTGCCAGCAGTTTTACAGGGGTCAATCAGCCCCAGCATTTT. Translation: CASSFTGVNQPQHF.

V usage is TRBV7-2 and J usage is TRBJ2-5; 11 bases line up with TRBD2. V shed 1 base and J 6 bases; nucleotides not matched to a gene: 4. This CDR3 is 15 amino acids long. CDR1 and CDR2 from the germline V gene are SGHTA and FQGNSA. CDR3 protein: CASSLGLAGIKTQYF. CDR3 nucleotide sequence: TGTGCCAGCAGCTTAGGACTAGCGGGGATAAAGACCCAGTACTTC.